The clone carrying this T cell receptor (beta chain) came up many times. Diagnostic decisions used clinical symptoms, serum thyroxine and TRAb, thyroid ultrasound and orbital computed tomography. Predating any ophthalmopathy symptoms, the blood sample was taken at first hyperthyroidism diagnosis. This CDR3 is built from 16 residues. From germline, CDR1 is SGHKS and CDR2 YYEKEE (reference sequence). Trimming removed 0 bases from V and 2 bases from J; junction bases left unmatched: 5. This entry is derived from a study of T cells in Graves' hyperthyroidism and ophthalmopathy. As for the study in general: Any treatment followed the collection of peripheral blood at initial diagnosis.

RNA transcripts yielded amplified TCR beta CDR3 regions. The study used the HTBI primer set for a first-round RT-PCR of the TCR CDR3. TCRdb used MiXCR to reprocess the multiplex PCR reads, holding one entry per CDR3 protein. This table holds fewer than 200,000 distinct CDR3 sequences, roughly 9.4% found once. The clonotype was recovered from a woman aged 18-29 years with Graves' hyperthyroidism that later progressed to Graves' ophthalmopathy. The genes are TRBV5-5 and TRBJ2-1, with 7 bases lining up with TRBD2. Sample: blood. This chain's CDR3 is CASSLEWTSAYNEQFF. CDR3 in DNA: TGTGCCAGCAGCTTGGAATGGACTAGTGCCTACAATGAGCAGTTCTTC. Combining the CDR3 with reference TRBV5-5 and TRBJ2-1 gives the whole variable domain DAGVTQSPTHLIKTRGQQVTLRCSPISGHKSVSWYQQVLGQGPQFIFQYYEKEERGRGNFPDRFSARQFPNYSSELNVNALLLGDSALYLCASSLEWTSAYNEQFFGPGTRLTVL.